The next 22 T cell receptor beta chains were all read from a single sample in a study of T-cell reconstitution after alpha-beta-depleted transplantation in children. Unique molecular identifiers were incorporated into the prepared TCRbeta library. One entry per CDR3 protein, called by TCRdb with MiXCR from the PCR reads. The data contain more than 550,000 distinct CDR3 sequences, roughly a tenth of them seen just once; the ten biggest clones take up 4% to 5%. The material sequenced was PBMCs from the stem cell graft donor, taken from the stem cell graft. The receptors shown here come from a human donor who donated a stem cell graft to a child with acute myeloid leukemia.

Concerning this clonotype: This may stem from a read error, because a much larger clone lies one nucleotide away. The J gene is TRBJ2-3, the V gene TRBV30; D is uncertain. Germline V CDR1 and CDR2: GTSNPN, SVGIG (reference sequence). CDR3 size: 12 residues. The CDR3 coding sequence is TGTGCCTGGAGTCTAGTAAGGGATACGCAGTTTTTT. Its translation: CAWSLVRDTQFF.

This clonotype showed up just a few times. The rearrangement links TRBV20-1 to TRBJ2-2; TRBD2 agrees at 8 bases. Germline CDR1 DFQATT, CDR2 SNEGSKA (reference sequence). The CDR3 runs to 17 residues. Trimming at V came to 2 bases and at J to 0 bases, leaving 8 bases not matched to a gene. The CDR3 loop is CSARPLSGRANTGELFF. In DNA form, the CDR3 reads TGCAGTGCTAGACCCCTTTCCGGGAGGGCGAACACCGGGGAGCTGTTTTTT.

The CDR3 region has the DNA TGCGCCAGCAGCTTTTCGGGACAGGGCCATAATGAGCAGTTCTTC. Its protein is CASSFSGQGHNEQFF. The J gene is TRBJ2-1, the V gene TRBV5-1, with 9 bases that match TRBD1. Trimming at V came to 2 bases and at J to 7 bases, leaving 7 bases not matched to a gene. Germline V lookup: CDR1 SGHRS, CDR2 YFSETQ. The CDR3 extends over 15 amino acids. Filled out from reference TRBV5-1 and TRBJ2-1, the complete variable domain reads KAGVTQTPRYLIKTRGQQVTLSCSPISGHRSVSWYQQTPGQGLQFLFEYFSETQRNKGNFPGRFSGRQFSNSRSEMNVSTLELGDSALYLCASSFSGQGHNEQFFGPGTRLTVL.

In this sample, this clonotype turned up many times. The chain joins TRBV15 to TRBJ2-7; 7 bases line up with TRBD1. Germline lookup yields CDR1 LNHNV and CDR2 YYDKDF (reference sequence). The junction had 1 base not matched to a gene; V was cut back by 0 bases and J by 2 bases. The CDR3 has 14 residues. CDR3 DNA sequence: TGTGCCACCAGCAGAGAGGGGACAGCCTACGAGCAGTACTTC. It translates to CATSREGTAYEQYF. The whole variable domain, remainder taken from reference TRBV15 and TRBJ2-7, is DAMVIQNPRYQVTQFGKPVTLSCSQTLNHNVMYWYQQKSSQAPKLLFHYYDKDFNNEADTPDNFQSRRPNTSFCFLDIRSPGLGDTAMYLCATSREGTAYEQYFGPGTRLTVT.

This clonotype came up a few times. The chain links TRBV5-1 to TRBJ1-5; D is ambiguous. Germline lookup yields CDR1 SGHRS and CDR2 YFSETQ. The CDR3 sequence is 13 residues long. V lost 0 bases and J lost 3, with 4 bases in between. Here the CDR3 reads CASSLDYNQPQHF. CDR3 coding DNA: TGCGCCAGCAGCTTGGACTACAATCAGCCCCAGCATTTT. The full variable domain, rest sourced from reference TRBV5-1 and TRBJ1-5, is KAGVTQTPRYLIKTRGQQVTLSCSPISGHRSVSWYQQTPGQGLQFLFEYFSETQRNKGNFPGRFSGRQFSNSRSEMNVSTLELGDSALYLCASSLDYNQPQHFGDGTRLSIL.

The DNA for the CDR3 is TGCAGCGTTGACGGGGCAGGGGTAACCGGGGAGCTGTTTTTT. Its protein product is CSVDGAGVTGELFF. The J gene is TRBJ2-2, the V gene TRBV29-1; TRBD1 might be the D (6 bases). Trimming cost V 3 bases and J 5 bases, with 13 bases left between them. CDR3 length equals 14 residues. Germline V gene data show CDR1 as SQVTM and CDR2 as ANQGSEA.

Only a few counts were recorded for this clonotype. This chain uses TRBV11-2 with TRBJ2-3, with 8 positions matching TRBD1. Germline trimming cut 2 bases from V and 4 bases from J; bases unmatched to any gene: 14. This CDR3 spans 18 amino acids. The germline gives CDR1 SGHAT, CDR2 FQNNGV. The CDR3 coding sequence is TGTGCCAGCAGCTTATCAGGTTATAGAGGACAGGGCCCAGATACGCAGTATTTT. This sequence encodes CASSLSGYRGQGPDTQYF.

The chain has TRBV7-3 and TRBJ2-7, with a possible D match to TRBD2 (5 bases). Germline lookup yields CDR1 SGHTA and CDR2 FQGTGA. Trimming left V 4 bases short and J 2 bases short, with 12 bases between. The CDR3 contains 14 residues. This CDR3 reads CASSSSGGPYEQYF. CDR3 nucleotide sequence: TGTGCCAGCAGCTCCTCCGGCGGGCCCTACGAGCAGTACTTC.

This clonotype occurred many times. The chain uses TRBV20-1 and TRBJ2-1, with 8 bases that match TRBD2. Germline CDR1 reads DFQATT; CDR2 reads SNEGSKA (reference sequence). Trimming removed 5 bases from V and 1 base from J; junction bases left unmatched: 7. The CDR3 has 15 residues. Written as DNA, the CDR3 is TGCAGTGCTCGGGGGGGTAGGGAGTCCTACAATGAGCAGTTCTTC. This sequence encodes CSARGGRESYNEQFF.

V and J are TRBV19 and TRBJ2-5, with unresolved D. V lost 5 bases, J lost 9 bases, and 16 bases lay in between. Germline V gives CDR1 LNHDA, CDR2 SQIVND (reference sequence). The CDR3 totals 13 residues. CDR3 residues: CASSLAVVQAQYF. CDR3 nucleotide sequence: TGTGCCAGTAGTTTGGCCGTGGTCCAGGCCCAGTACTTC.

J is TRBJ2-7 and V is TRBV20-1; the match to TRBD2 covers 11 bases. The junction had 3 bases not matched to a gene; V was cut back by 3 bases and J by 2 bases. The germline CDR1 and CDR2 sequences are DFQATT and SNEGSKA (reference sequence). This CDR3 has 14 residues. CDR3 amino acids: CSARISGRAYEQYF. The CDR3 nucleotides read TGCAGTGCTAGGATTAGCGGGAGGGCCTACGAGCAGTACTTC.

There are a few counts of this clonotype. The chain has TRBV20-1 and TRBJ2-3; D might be TRBD1 (5 bases). Trimming cost V 2 bases and J 3 bases, with 18 bases left between them. Germline V gives CDR1 DFQATT, CDR2 SNEGSKA (reference sequence). The CDR3 extends over 16 amino acids. The CDR3 DNA sequence: TGCAGTGCTAGAATAAACAGGCGCCAAAGAACAGATACGCAGTATTTT. This gives the protein CSARINRRQRTDTQYF.

This clonotype occurred a few times. The chain couples TRBV4-3 to TRBJ2-2; maybe TRBD2 (8 bases). The CDR3 extends over 16 amino acids. The V gene lost 0 bases and the J gene lost 8 bases, with 16 bases spanning the gap. Germline values: CDR1 LGHNA, CDR2 YSLEER. CDR3 bases: TGCGCCAGCAGCCAAGATTGGGACAGCGGGGGAGGGGAGCTGTTTTTT. It is translated as CASSQDWDSGGGELFF.

The chain carries TRBV6-2 or TRBV6-3 and TRBJ2-7, with 10 nucleotides matching TRBD2. Trimming cost V 5 bases and J 5 bases; bases outside gene matches: 9. From germline, CDR1 is MNHEY and CDR2 SVGEGT. There are 15 residues in the CDR3. The CDR3 sequence is CASSDASGSHDEQYF. The CDR3 DNA reads TGTGCCAGCAGTGACGCTAGCGGGAGTCATGACGAGCAGTACTTC.

This clonotype was seen more than once but under ten times. V is TRBV30 and J is TRBJ2-4; D uncertain. CDR3 size: 13 residues. V was cut by 3 bases and J by 5 bases, with 11 bases left in between. Per germline, CDR1 GTSNPN and CDR2 SVGIG (reference sequence). The chain's CDR3 is CAWSMGGENIQYF. In DNA, the CDR3 is TGTGCCTGGAGCATGGGTGGCGAAAACATTCAGTACTTC.

On this clonotype itself: Being one base from a much bigger clone, this may be a read error. The V and J genes are TRBV29-1 and TRBJ2-5; D is unresolved. The CDR3 totals 12 residues. V lost 6 bases, J lost 5 bases, and 13 bases lay in between. Per germline, CDR1 SQVTM and CDR2 ANQGSEA. CDR3 sequence: CSVATGYETQYF. CDR3 bases: TGCAGCGTCGCTACTGGTTACGAGACCCAGTACTTC.

This clonotype appeared a single time. V and J are TRBV5-1 and TRBJ2-1; tentatively, D is TRBD2 (5 bases). The ends were cut back, 5 bases at V and 0 bases at J, with 12 bases in the middle. CDR3 length: 15 amino acids. The germline CDR1 and CDR2 sequences are SGHRS and YFSETQ. In nucleotides, the CDR3 is TGCGCCAGCAGAAAGAGCGGCAGCTCCTACAATGAGCAGTTCTTC. Translating it yields CASRKSGSSYNEQFF.

This clonotype was seen many times. The J gene is TRBJ2-7, the V gene TRBV7-9; weak D call: TRBD2 (6 bases). The CDR3 has 14 amino acids. Trimming left V 5 bases short and J 7 bases short, with 18 bases between. Germline V gene sequence: CDR1 SEHNR, CDR2 FQNEAQ (reference sequence). The CDR3 DNA reads TGTGCCAGCAGCCGACAGTTCGGGGGTCTGGAGCAGTACTTC. Encoded protein: CASSRQFGGLEQYF. Combining the CDR3 with reference TRBV7-9 and TRBJ2-7 gives the whole variable domain DTGVSQNPRHKITKRGQNVTFRCDPISEHNRLYWYRQTLGQGPEFLTYFQNEAQLEKSRLLSDRFSAERPKGSFSTLEIQRTEQGDSAMYLCASSRQFGGLEQYFGPGTRLTVT.

This clonotype was recorded a few times. The genes are TRBV12-3 or TRBV12-4 and TRBJ2-7; 10 bases are a match to TRBD2. With V trimmed by 2 bases and J by 2 bases, 6 bases remained unmatched. The CDR3 contains 16 residues. The CDR3 DNA follows: TGTGCCAGCAGTTTATTCCCTAGCGGGGGACCCTACGAGCAGTACTTC. Translating it yields CASSLFPSGGPYEQYF.

This clonotype was recorded a few times. The chain couples TRBV6-2 or TRBV6-3 to TRBJ1-4; unclear D gene. CDR3 size: 11 residues. V was cut by 7 bases and J by 5 bases, with 5 bases left in between. Germline V gene lookup returns CDR1 MNHEY and CDR2 SVGEGT. CDR3 bases: TGTGCCAGCAAGGAGAATGAAAAACTGTTTTTT. Encoded protein: CASKENEKLFF.

At least ten counts were recorded for this clonotype. The V gene is TRBV20-1, the J gene TRBJ2-7, with 7 positions matching TRBD1. CDR3 size: 15 residues. With 6 bases clipped from V and 4 bases from J, the junction kept 15 bases outside the gene matches. Germline V gives CDR1 DFQATT, CDR2 SNEGSKA (reference sequence). The CDR3 loop is CSALKTDRPQYEQYF. In DNA, the CDR3 is TGCAGTGCCCTAAAGACGGACAGGCCCCAGTACGAGCAGTACTTC.

This clonotype has a count of ten or more. The chain links TRBV9 to TRBJ2-5; D unresolved. Germline lookup yields CDR1 SGDLS and CDR2 YYNGEE. The CDR3 length is 15 residues. Trimming stripped 0 bases from V and 4 bases from J, with 13 bases between. CDR3 loop: CASSVETGPRETQYF. For the CDR3, the DNA is TGTGCCAGCAGCGTAGAGACCGGTCCTAGAGAGACCCAGTACTTC.